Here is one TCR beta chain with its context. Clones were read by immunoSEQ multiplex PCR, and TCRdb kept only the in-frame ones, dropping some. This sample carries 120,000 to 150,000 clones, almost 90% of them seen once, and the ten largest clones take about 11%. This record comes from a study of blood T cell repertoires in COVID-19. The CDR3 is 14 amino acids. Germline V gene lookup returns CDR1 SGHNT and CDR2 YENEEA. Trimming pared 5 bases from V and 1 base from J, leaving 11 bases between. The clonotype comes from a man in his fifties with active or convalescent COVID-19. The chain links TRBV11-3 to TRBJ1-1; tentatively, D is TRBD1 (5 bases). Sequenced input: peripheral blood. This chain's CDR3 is CASSKDTWNTEAFF. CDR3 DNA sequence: TGTGCCAGCAGCAAGGACACCTGGAACACTGAAGCTTTCTTT.